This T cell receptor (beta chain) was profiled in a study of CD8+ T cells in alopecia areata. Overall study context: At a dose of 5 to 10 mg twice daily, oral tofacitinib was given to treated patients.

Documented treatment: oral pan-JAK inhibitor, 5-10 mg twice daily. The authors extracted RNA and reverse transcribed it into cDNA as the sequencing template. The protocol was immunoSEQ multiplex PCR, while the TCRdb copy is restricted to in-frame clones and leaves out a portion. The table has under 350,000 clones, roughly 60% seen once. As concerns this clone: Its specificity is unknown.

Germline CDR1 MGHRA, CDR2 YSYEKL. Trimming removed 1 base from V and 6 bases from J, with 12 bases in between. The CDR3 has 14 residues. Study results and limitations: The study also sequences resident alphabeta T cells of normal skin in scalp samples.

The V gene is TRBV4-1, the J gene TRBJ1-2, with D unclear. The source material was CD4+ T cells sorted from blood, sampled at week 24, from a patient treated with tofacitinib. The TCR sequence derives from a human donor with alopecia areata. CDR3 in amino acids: CASSQVGLKDGYTF. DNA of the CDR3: TGCGCCAGCAGCCAAGTCGGACTCAAGGATGGCTACACCTTC.